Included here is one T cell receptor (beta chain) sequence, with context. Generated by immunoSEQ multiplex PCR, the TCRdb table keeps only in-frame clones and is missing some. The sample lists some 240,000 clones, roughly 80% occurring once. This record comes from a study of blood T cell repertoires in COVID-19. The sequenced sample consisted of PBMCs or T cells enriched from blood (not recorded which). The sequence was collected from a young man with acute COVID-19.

DNA of the CDR3: TGTGCCAGCAGCTTGGGATTCAGCGGGGGGGCCAATGAGCAGTTCTTC. It yields the protein CASSLGFSGGANEQFF. The rearrangement joins TRBV7-8 to TRBJ2-1; 10 bases are shared with TRBD2. The germline V gene encodes CDR1 SGHVS and CDR2 FQNEAQ. This CDR3 contains 16 residues. Trimming at V came to 3 bases and at J to 6 bases, leaving 8 bases not matched to a gene.